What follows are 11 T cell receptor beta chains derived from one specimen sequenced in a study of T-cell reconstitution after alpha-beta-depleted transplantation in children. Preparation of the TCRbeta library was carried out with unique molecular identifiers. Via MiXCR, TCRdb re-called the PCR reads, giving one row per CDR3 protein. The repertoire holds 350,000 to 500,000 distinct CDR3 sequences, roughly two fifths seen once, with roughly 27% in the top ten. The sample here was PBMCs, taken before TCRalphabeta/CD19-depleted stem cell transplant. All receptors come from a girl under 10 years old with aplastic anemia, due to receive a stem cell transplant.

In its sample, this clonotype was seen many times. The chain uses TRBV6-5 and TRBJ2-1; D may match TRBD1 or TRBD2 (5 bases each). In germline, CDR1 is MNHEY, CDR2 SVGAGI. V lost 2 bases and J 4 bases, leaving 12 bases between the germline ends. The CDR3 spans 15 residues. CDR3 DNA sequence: TGTGCCAGCAGTTACGGGGCGGGTTCGTACAATGAGCAGTTCTTC. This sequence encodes CASSYGAGSYNEQFF.

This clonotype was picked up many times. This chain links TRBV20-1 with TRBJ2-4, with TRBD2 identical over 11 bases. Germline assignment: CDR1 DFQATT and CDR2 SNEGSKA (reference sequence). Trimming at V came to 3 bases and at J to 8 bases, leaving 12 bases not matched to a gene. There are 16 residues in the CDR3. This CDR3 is CSARRLLAGERDIQYF. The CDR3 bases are TGCAGTGCTAGGAGGTTACTAGCGGGAGAGAGAGACATTCAGTACTTC.

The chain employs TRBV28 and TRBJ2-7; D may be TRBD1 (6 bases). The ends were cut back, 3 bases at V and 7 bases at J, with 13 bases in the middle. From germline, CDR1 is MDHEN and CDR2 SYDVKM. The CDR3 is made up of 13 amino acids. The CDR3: CASSFEQGGEQYF. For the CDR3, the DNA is TGTGCCAGCAGTTTCGAACAGGGTGGGGAGCAGTACTTC.

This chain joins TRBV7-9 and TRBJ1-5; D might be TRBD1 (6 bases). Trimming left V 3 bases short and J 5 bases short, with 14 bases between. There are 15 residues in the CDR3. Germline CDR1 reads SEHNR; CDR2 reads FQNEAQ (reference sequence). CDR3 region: CASSFLGTCDQPQHF. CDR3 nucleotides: TGTGCCAGCAGCTTCTTAGGGACATGCGATCAGCCCCAGCATTTT.

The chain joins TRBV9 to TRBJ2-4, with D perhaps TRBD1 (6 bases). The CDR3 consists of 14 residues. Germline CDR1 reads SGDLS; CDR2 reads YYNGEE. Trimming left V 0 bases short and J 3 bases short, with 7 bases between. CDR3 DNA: TGTGCCAGCAGCGTAGAGGGGGACAAAAACATTCAGTACTTC. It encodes CASSVEGDKNIQYF.

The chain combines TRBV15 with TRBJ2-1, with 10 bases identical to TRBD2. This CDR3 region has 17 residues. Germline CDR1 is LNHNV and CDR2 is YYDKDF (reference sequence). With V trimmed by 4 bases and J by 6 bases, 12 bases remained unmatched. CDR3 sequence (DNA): TGTGCCACCAGCAAAAGCCCTAGGACTAGCGGAGGCAATGAGCAGTTCTTC. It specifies CATSKSPRTSGGNEQFF. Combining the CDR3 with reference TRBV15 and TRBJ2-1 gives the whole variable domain DAMVIQNPRYQVTQFGKPVTLSCSQTLNHNVMYWYQQKSSQAPKLLFHYYDKDFNNEADTPDNFQSRRPNTSFCFLDIRSPGLGDTAMYLCATSKSPRTSGGNEQFFGPGTRLTVL.

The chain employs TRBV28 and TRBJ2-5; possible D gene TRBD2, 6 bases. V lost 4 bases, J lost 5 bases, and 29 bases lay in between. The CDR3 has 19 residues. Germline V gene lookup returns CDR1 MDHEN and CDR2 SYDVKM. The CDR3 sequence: CASSSAYTGGPHILETQYF. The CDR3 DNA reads TGTGCCAGCAGTTCCGCGTATACCGGGGGACCGCACATTCTGGAGACCCAGTACTTC.

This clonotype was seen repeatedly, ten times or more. CDR3 in amino acids: CASSLQAGNTEAFF. DNA of the CDR3: TGCGCCAGCAGCTTGCAGGCGGGGAACACTGAAGCTTTCTTT. The chain links TRBV5-1 to TRBJ1-1; no definite D call. The CDR3 runs to 14 residues. Between the trimmed V and J ends, which lost 1 base and 1 base, there was a span of 8 bases. Germline CDR1 SGHRS, CDR2 YFSETQ.

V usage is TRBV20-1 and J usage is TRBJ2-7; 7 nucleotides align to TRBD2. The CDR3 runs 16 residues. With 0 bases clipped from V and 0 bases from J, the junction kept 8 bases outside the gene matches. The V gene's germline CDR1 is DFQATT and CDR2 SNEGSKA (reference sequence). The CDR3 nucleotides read TGCAGTGCTAGAGATTGGGGACTATTCAGCTCCTACGAGCAGTACTTC. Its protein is CSARDWGLFSSYEQYF.

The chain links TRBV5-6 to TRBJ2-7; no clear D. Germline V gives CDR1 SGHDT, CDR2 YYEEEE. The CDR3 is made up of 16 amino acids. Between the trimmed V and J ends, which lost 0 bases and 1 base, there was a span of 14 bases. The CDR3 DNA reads TGTGCCAGCAGCTTGGCCCCGTTCCCGTCTTCCTACGAGCAGTACTTC. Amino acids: CASSLAPFPSSYEQYF. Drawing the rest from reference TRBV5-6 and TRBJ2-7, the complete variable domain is DAGVTQSPTHLIKTRGQQVTLRCSPKSGHDTVSWYQQALGQGPQFIFQYYEEEERQRGNFPDRFSGHQFPNYSSELNVNALLLGDSALYLCASSLAPFPSSYEQYFGPGTRLTVT.

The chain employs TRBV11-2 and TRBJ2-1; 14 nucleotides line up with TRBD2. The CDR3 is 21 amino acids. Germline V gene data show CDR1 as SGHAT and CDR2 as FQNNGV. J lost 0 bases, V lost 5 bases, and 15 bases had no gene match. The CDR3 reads CASSRLPGTSGGLSSYNEQFF. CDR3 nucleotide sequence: TGTGCCAGCAGCCGACTACCCGGGACTAGCGGGGGCCTGAGCTCCTACAATGAGCAGTTCTTC.